There are a few counts of the clone carrying this T cell receptor beta chain. The data are from a study of identical twins. From the 5' RACE reads, TCRdb called clonotypes with MiXCR, one entry per CDR3 protein. This repertoire shows 200,000 or so distinct CDR3 sequences, roughly 15% found once; its top ten account for 40% to 45%. From germline, CDR1 is SGHNT and CDR2 YYREEE (reference sequence). The length of the CDR3 is 16 residues. V trimming: 0 bases; J trimming: 1 base; junction bases outside the gene matches: 6. These data also formed part of another study, on T cells expressing NK-cell markers. That study adds: Eight donors were sequenced, seven testing HCMV-seropositive and one testing seronegative. Clones of NKG2C+ T cells that had expanded were of unclear HCMV specificity.

Sequencing was done on a sample of CD8+ T cells sorted from blood. V usage is TRBV5-4 and J usage is TRBJ1-2; 7 positions match TRBD1. This sequence was found in a young woman in good health. CDR3 DNA sequence: TGTGCCAGCAGCTTGGAGGGCAGGGGGTTTAACTATGGCTACACCTTC. This translates into CASSLEGRGFNYGYTF.